This TCR beta chain came from a study of T cell responses to AZD1222 COVID-19 vaccine. Study findings and constraints: CD4 TCRs linked to vaccination spanned spike, dominating at 160-218 and 743-854.

V dropped 3 bases and J dropped 5 bases, with 8 bases sitting between them. CDR1 is MRHNA, CDR2 SNTAGT, per germline. The CDR3 has 14 residues. Turning to this clone: The antigen is not known.

The table came from immunoSEQ multiplex PCR; TCRdb's copy has only in-frame clones and leaves some out. The sample consists of tens of thousands of clones, about nine tenths of them appearing once. Source: peripheral blood, taken 28 days after the second AZD1222 dose. This sequence joins TRBV6-4 and TRBJ1-6; the D gene is possibly TRBD1 (6 bases). This receptor was identified in an adult who received the AZD1222 COVID-19 vaccine. The CDR3: CASSEGAHNSPLHF. The CDR3 DNA is TGTGCCAGCAGTGAGGGGGCGCATAATTCACCCCTCCACTTT.